These T cell receptor beta chains were read from a single sample in a study of cytomegalovirus exposure and HLA in healthy donors. The protocol was immunoSEQ multiplex PCR, while the TCRdb copy is restricted to in-frame clones and leaves out a portion. This table holds about 180,000 clones, 82% found once. Sequences were obtained from PBMCs. Every receptor here comes from a man in his forties or fifties in good health and CMV-seronegative. CDR3s include the opening cysteine and the closing phenylalanine or tryptophan. The order of the fields is clone size, V gene, J gene, D gene, CDR3 DNA, CDR3 protein. D genes are given only for firm matches. Some rows mark clone size as missing; the rest say once, few, many or name a class of expanded clone.

>.|TRBV7-2|TRBJ2-7|.
TGTGCCAGCAGCTTGGGGGGAGGATCAGGAGAGCAGTACTTC
CASSLGGGSGEQYF
>.|TRBV7-2|TRBJ2-7|TRBD1
TGTGCCAGCAGCCTCGACAGGGTTGTCTCCTACGAGCAGTACTTC
CASSLDRVVSYEQYF
>.|TRBV6-1|TRBJ2-7|.
TGTGCCAGCAGTGTTCGCAGGGATTTCTACGAGCAGTACTTC
CASSVRRDFYEQYF
>once|TRBV2|TRBJ2-5|TRBD2
TGTGCCAGCAGTTTGACTAGCGTTGGGCAAGAGACCCAGTACTTC
CASSLTSVGQETQYF
>.|TRBV27|TRBJ1-1|.
TGTGCCAGCAGTTCATACAGGAACACTGAAGCTTTCTTT
CASSSYRNTEAFF
>.|TRBV5-6|TRBJ2-5|.
TGTGCCAGCAGCTTGGGCCGGGATGGGGTCGAGACCCAGTACTTC
CASSLGRDGVETQYF
>.|TRBV7-2|TRBJ2-2|.
TGTGCCAGCAGCTTAGCGGCACTACCGGGGGAGCTGTTTTTT
CASSLAALPGELFF
>.|TRBV29-1|TRBJ2-2|.
TGCAGCGTTGCGGTCGGGATCCCACCCACCGGGGAGCTGTTTTTT
CSVAVGIPPTGELFF
>few|TRBV28|TRBJ1-2|.
TGTGCCAGCAGTTTACCCCTCTCGACAGTCTATGGCTACACCTTC
CASSLPLSTVYGYTF
>.|TRBV5-4|TRBJ2-2|TRBD2
TGTGCCAGCAGCTTGGGGACTAGCGGATCGAACACCGGGGAGCTGTTTTTT
CASSLGTSGSNTGELFF
>.|TRBV7-2|TRBJ2-1|TRBD2
TGTGCCAGCAGCTTAACCCCCGGGCTAGCGGGAGTTACCGGTGAGCAGTTCTTC
CASSLTPGLAGVTGEQFF
>.|TRBV2|TRBJ1-1|.
TGTGCCAGCAGCTGGGGGCAGAACACTGAAGCTTTCTTT
CASSWGQNTEAFF
>.|TRBV4-1|TRBJ2-7|TRBD2
TGCGCCAGCAGCCAGGGTAGCGGGGGGCTATACGAGCAGTACTTC
CASSQGSGGLYEQYF
>.|TRBV28|TRBJ2-3|.
TGTGCCAGCAGGGGGGCCTTCTTGACTGATACGCAGTATTTT
CASRGAFLTDTQYF
>.|TRBV7-9|TRBJ2-2|TRBD1
TGTGCCAGCCGGGACAGCATAAACACCGGGGAGCTGTTTTTT
CASRDSINTGELFF
>.|TRBV27|TRBJ2-3|TRBD2
TGTGCCAGCAGTTTAGGTAGCGGGAGTTCCACAGATACGCAGTATTTT
CASSLGSGSSTDTQYF
>few|TRBV4-3|TRBJ1-5|TRBD1
TGCGCCAGTGGGACAGGGACAAATCAGCCCCAGCATTTT
CASGTGTNQPQHF
>.|TRBV6-1|TRBJ2-2|TRBD2
TGTGCCAGCATCAGCGGGAGAGCGGGGACCGGGGAGCTGTTTTTT
CASISGRAGTGELFF
>.|TRBV28|TRBJ2-2|TRBD2
TGTGCCAGCAGTAGCCAGCGCGGGGGGAACACCGGGGAGCTGTTTTTT
CASSSQRGGNTGELFF
>.|TRBV18|TRBJ1-1|.
TGTGCCAGCTCACTCCTAAACAGGGCGGACACTGAAGCTTTCTTT
CASSLLNRADTEAFF
>.|TRBV5-1|TRBJ2-7|.
TGCGCCAGCAGCTTGGTCACAGGGAACTCCTACGAGCAGTACTTC
CASSLVTGNSYEQYF
>.|TRBV19|TRBJ2-7|TRBD1
TGTGCCAGTAGTGAGGGCGCGACAGGGAACTACGAGCAGTACTTC
CASSEGATGNYEQYF
>once|TRBV6-6|TRBJ1-1|.
TGTGCCAGCAGTTCACCACCGGGGGTAGCTTTCTTT
CASSSPPGVAFF
>few|TRBV14|TRBJ2-5|TRBD2
TGTGCCAGCAGCATGTTGCTAGCGGGTCAAGAGACCCAGTACTTC
CASSMLLAGQETQYF
>few|TRBV15|TRBJ2-1|TRBD2
TGTGCCTCCCAGCGGGAGGCCTACAATGAGCAGTTCTTC
CASQREAYNEQFF
>.|TRBV19|TRBJ2-1|TRBD2
TGTGCCAGTAGTATAACTAGCGGCCACAATGAGCAGTTCTTC
CASSITSGHNEQFF
>.|TRBV9|TRBJ1-1|.
TGTGCCAGCAGCGTAGATGGGGGGGGGCGAGCTTTCTTT
CASSVDGGGRAFF
>few|TRBV28|TRBJ2-7|TRBD1
TGTGCCAGCAGTTCACAAGGGACAGTGCGGTCCTACGAGCAGTACTTC
CASSSQGTVRSYEQYF
>.|TRBV5-1|TRBJ2-3|.
TGCGCCAGCAGCTTGGTGGGAGAGACCAATACGCAGTATTTT
CASSLVGETNTQYF
>.|TRBV7-3|TRBJ2-3|.
TGTGCCAGCAGCTTACTGGGGGCGAACTCGGATACGCAGTATTTT
CASSLLGANSDTQYF
>.|TRBV5-3|TRBJ1-4|.
TGTGCCAGAAGCTCGGGGGGAGAGGGTGATAATGAAAAACTGTTTTTT
CARSSGGEGDNEKLFF
>.|TRBV30|TRBJ2-1|TRBD2
TGTGCCTGCCCGAGGGGCGGGCTAGCGGGAGGGAATGAGCAGTTCTTC
CACPRGGLAGGNEQFF
>.|TRBV4-3|TRBJ1-4|.
TGCGCCAGCAGCCAAGGTACAGACGCAACTAATGAAAAACTGTTTTTT
CASSQGTDATNEKLFF